Shown below are 8 T cell receptor beta chains from a single sample sequenced in a study of identical twins. TCRdb re-analysed the 5' RACE reads in MiXCR, keeping a single row per CDR3 protein. The sample contains about 500,000 distinct CDR3 sequences, 13% to 15% of which appear only once. The data also belong to a second study, concerning yellow fever vaccine responses in identical twins.

Sequenced sample: CD4+ T cells sorted from blood. The receptor set was obtained from a woman under 30 in good health.

The chain employs TRBV5-6 and TRBJ2-3, with 10 bases identical to TRBD2. The CDR3 covers 18 residues. Per germline, CDR1 SGHDT and CDR2 YYEEEE. The J segment lost 1 base and the V segment lost 0 bases, leaving 8 bases of the junction unmatched. This chain's CDR3 is CASSLVSGGALGTDTQYF. The CDR3 DNA follows: TGTGCCAGCAGCTTGGTGAGCGGGGGGGCTTTGGGCACAGATACGCAGTATTTT.

The J gene is TRBJ2-1, the V gene TRBV11-2, with TRBD2 identical over 14 bases. Looked up from germline, CDR1 is SGHAT and CDR2 is FQNNGV. The length of the CDR3 is 19 residues. Germline trimming cut 0 bases from V and 6 bases from J; bases unmatched to any gene: 10. The CDR3 sequence is CASSLEGLAGGRRSNEQFF. CDR3 DNA sequence: TGTGCCAGCAGCTTAGAAGGACTAGCGGGGGGCCGGAGAAGCAATGAGCAGTTCTTC.

This clonotype was observed a few times. This chain uses TRBV6-1 with TRBJ1-5, with D perhaps matching TRBD1 (6 bases). The CDR3 covers 15 residues. Germline lookup yields CDR1 MNHNS and CDR2 SASEGT. V lost 7 bases and J 1 base, leaving 14 bases between the germline ends. The CDR3, as DNA: TGTGCCAGCACCTGGGGACAATACAGCAATCAGCCCCAGCATTTT. Protein sequence: CASTWGQYSNQPQHF.

The J gene is TRBJ2-7, the V gene TRBV7-8; D unresolved. Trimming took off 4 bases at V and 3 bases at J, with 16 bases between the two ends. The germline V gene has CDR1 SGHVS and CDR2 FQNEAQ. The CDR3 contains 15 residues. DNA for the CDR3: TGTGCCAGCAGCTCAGTCGGCTATTCAAGCTACGAGCAGTACTTC. Protein sequence: CASSSVGYSSYEQYF.

This clonotype occurred a few times. The chain joins TRBV12-3 or TRBV12-4 to TRBJ2-1; 7 bases align to TRBD1. Losses at the gene ends were 6 bases for V and 5 bases for J; bases not matched to a gene: 13. The CDR3 length is 16 residues. The CDR3 DNA sequence: TGTGCCAGCAGCCCAATCAGACAGGGTTGGCACAATGAGCAGTTCTTC. It specifies CASSPIRQGWHNEQFF.

This clonotype came up a few times. The chain has TRBV20-1 and TRBJ2-7; 12 bases line up with TRBD2. There are 18 residues in the CDR3. Germline trimming cut 4 bases from V and 0 bases from J; bases unmatched to any gene: 13. The germline V gene has CDR1 DFQATT and CDR2 SNEGSKA (reference sequence). CDR3 residues: CSATDLGTSGSYSYEQYF. For the CDR3, the DNA is TGCAGTGCTACAGACCTTGGGACTAGCGGGTCCTACTCCTACGAGCAGTACTTC.

This rearrangement joins TRBV4-1 to TRBJ2-3; 12 nucleotides match TRBD2. Trimming at V came to 1 base and at J to 4 bases, leaving 3 bases not matched to a gene. CDR3 size: 16 residues. Looked up from germline, CDR1 is MGHRA and CDR2 is YSYEKL. The CDR3 nucleotides are TGCGCCAGCAGCCAAGTTTCTAGCGGGGGGGCAGATACGCAGTATTTT. This sequence encodes CASSQVSSGGADTQYF.

This rearrangement joins TRBV11-3 to TRBJ2-3; D is uncertain. CDR3 length: 13 residues. V lost 3 bases and J lost 5, with 9 bases in between. Per the germline V gene, CDR1 is SGHNT and CDR2 is YENEEA. In nucleotides, the CDR3 is TGTGCCAGCAGCTTCGAGGTTGGAGATACGCAGTATTTT. Translation: CASSFEVGDTQYF.